This T cell receptor beta chain stems from a study of blood T cell repertoires in COVID-19. The CDR3 covers 16 residues. Trimming took 5 bases from V and 2 from J; bases not matched to a gene: 8. The germline V gene has CDR1 SGHAT and CDR2 FQNNGV. Sequenced by immunoSEQ multiplex PCR; TCRdb stores in-frame clones only, minus some. This sample has 350,000 to 400,000 clones, with 85% to 90% found just once. The cohort comprised adults aged roughly 18 to 100 years residing in 20 to 30 US areas. Either two negative PCRs, clearance, or symptom resolution qualified Cohort 3 donors as recovered. The rearrangement uses TRBV11-2 and TRBJ2-2; 7 positions agree with TRBD2. This sequence originates from a man in his late teens or twenties who had recovered from COVID-19. The sequenced sample consisted of PBMCs or T cells enriched from blood (not recorded which). CDR3 residues: CASSISSGENTGELFF. CDR3 nucleotide sequence: TGTGCCAGCAGCATCTCAAGCGGGGAAAACACCGGGGAGCTGTTTTTT.